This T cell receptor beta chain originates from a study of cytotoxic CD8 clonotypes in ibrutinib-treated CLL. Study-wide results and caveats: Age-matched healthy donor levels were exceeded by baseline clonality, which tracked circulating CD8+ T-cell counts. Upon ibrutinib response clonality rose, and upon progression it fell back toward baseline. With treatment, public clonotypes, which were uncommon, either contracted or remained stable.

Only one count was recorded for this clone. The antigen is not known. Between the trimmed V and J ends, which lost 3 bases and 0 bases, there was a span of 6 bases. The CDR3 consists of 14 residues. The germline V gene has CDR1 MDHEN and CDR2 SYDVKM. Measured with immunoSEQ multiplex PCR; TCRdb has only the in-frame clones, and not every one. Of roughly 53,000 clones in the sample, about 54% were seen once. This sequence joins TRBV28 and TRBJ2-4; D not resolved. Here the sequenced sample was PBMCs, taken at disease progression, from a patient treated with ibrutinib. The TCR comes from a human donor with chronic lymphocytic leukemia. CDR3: CASSFPLAKNIQYF. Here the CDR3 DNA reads TGTGCCAGCAGTTTTCCTTTAGCCAAAAACATTCAGTACTTC.